This T cell receptor (beta chain) was captured in a study of shared clonotypes between healthy human individuals. As to this clone: The antigen is not known. The sample has other DNA sequences that encode this CDR3 too.

Per germline, CDR1 MGHRA and CDR2 YSYEKL. This CDR3 region has 15 residues. With 3 bases clipped from V and 1 base from J, the junction kept 4 bases outside the gene matches. CD45RO-negative CD8 cells positively selected for CCR7 made up the naive population, which excluded terminally differentiated effector memory CD45RA+ cells. Deep-level running was used for the assay. Generated by immunoSEQ multiplex PCR, the TCRdb table keeps only in-frame clones and is missing some. The sample holds roughly 1,800,000 clones, less than 95% seen once. Notes on the study in general: Among the subsets, naive ones generally showed larger estimated richness than memory ones.

The clonotype comes from a man in his late teens or twenties in good health. The V and J genes are TRBV4-1 and TRBJ2-7; TRBD1 matches 9 bases. Sequencing was carried out using naive CD8+ T cells sorted from blood. As DNA, the CDR3 is TGCGCCAGCAGCCAGGCGGGACAGGGTTCCTACGAGCAGTACTTC. Translating gives CASSQAGQGSYEQYF.